These 3 T cell receptor beta chains came from one sample sequenced in a study of shared clonotypes between healthy human individuals. This table comes from immunoSEQ multiplex PCR, and its TCRdb copy is limited to in-frame clones, with some not included. The profile shows some 380,000 clones, 90% to 98% of them singletons. The sample was memory CD8+ T cells sorted from blood. Subset denoted: CD45RO+ cells pooled with CCR7-negative TemRA cells. Receptors were obtained from a man aged 25 to 45 in good health.

V usage is TRBV27 and J usage is TRBJ2-1, with D maybe TRBD2 (6 bases). V lost 5 bases and J 5 bases, leaving 16 bases between the germline ends. The length of the CDR3 is 15 residues. The germline V gene encodes CDR1 MNHEY and CDR2 SMNVEV (reference sequence). Here the CDR3 DNA reads TGTGCCAGCAGTACCTCGACTAGGGGCAACAATGAGCAGTTCTTC. This encodes CASSTSTRGNNEQFF.

The chain recombines TRBV11-2 with TRBJ1-1; D gene unclear. Trimming stripped 2 bases from V and 1 base from J, with 5 bases between. CDR1 is SGHAT, CDR2 FQNNGV, per germline. The length of the CDR3 is 13 residues. CDR3 DNA sequence: TGTGCCAGCAGCTTATCAGGGAACACTGAAGCTTTCTTT. It specifies CASSLSGNTEAFF. The complete variable domain, with remaining parts taken from reference TRBV11-2 and TRBJ1-1, reads EAGVAQSPRYKIIEKRQSVAFWCNPISGHATLYWYQQILGQGPKLLIQFQNNGVVDDSQLPKDRFSAERLKGVDSTLKIQPAKLEDSAVYLCASSLSGNTEAFFGQGTRLTVV.

In this sample, this clone turned up once. V is TRBV28 and J is TRBJ1-4, with D unresolved. Trimming pared 6 bases from V and 0 bases from J, leaving 8 bases between. Germline CDR1 reads MDHEN; CDR2 reads SYDVKM. The CDR3 extends over 14 amino acids. The CDR3 nucleotides read TGTGCCAGCAGCCCGGGTGCAACTAATGAAAAACTGTTTTTT. It encodes CASSPGATNEKLFF. Together with reference TRBV28 and TRBJ1-4, the CDR3 gives the full variable domain: DVKVTQSSRYLVKRTGEKVFLECVQDMDHENMFWYRQDPGLGLRLIYFSYDVKMKEKGDIPEGYSVSREKKERFSLILESASTNQTSMYLCASSPGATNEKLFFGSGTQLSVL.